This TCR beta chain was recovered during a study of T cells after yellow fever vaccination. TCRdb itself ran the 5' RACE reads through MiXCR, one entry per CDR3 protein. The table includes about 68,000 distinct CDR3 sequences, approximately 7% detected once. V gave up 6 bases and J gave up 3 bases, with 15 bases separating them. The CDR3 is 13 residues long. The germline V gene encodes CDR1 DFQATT and CDR2 SNEGSKA (reference sequence). General study findings and limits: The booster saw the reappearance of most primary-vaccination clones (roughly 97% CD4, 80% to 90% CD8). Weaker overall, the secondary response nonetheless peaked faster (day 5 versus 15).

The table lists this clonotype with a few counts. Its antigen is currently unknown. V and J are TRBV20-1 and TRBJ2-7; no clear D. The material sequenced was CD8+ T cells sorted from PBMCs, taken roughly 46 days after the first yellow fever vaccination. The receptor comes from a man between 18 and 29 years old who received the YFV17D yellow fever vaccine. CDR3 coding DNA: TGCAGTGCCATTGGGGAATCTAACTACGAGCAGTACGTC. Translating gives CSAIGESNYEQYV.